The present T cell receptor (beta chain) was sequenced within a study of shared clonotypes between healthy human individuals. This CDR3 is 15 amino acids long. V was cut by 1 base and J by 3 bases, with 13 bases left in between. Germline values: CDR1 SGHVS, CDR2 FNYEAQ. Deep-level settings were used for running the assay. Libraries were prepared by immunoSEQ multiplex PCR; TCRdb keeps only in-frame clonotypes and omits some of them. The sample comprises about 480,000 clones, 70% to 80% of which are singletons, and over 10% rests with the top ten. This chain links TRBV7-6 with TRBJ2-7; D tentatively fits TRBD1 or TRBD2 (5 bases each). The sequence came from a woman in her 40s in good health. Some clones in this sample may be carry-over from other donors' samples. Sequenced material: PBMCs. DNA for the CDR3: TGTGCCAGCAGCTTAGGGTCGGGGACCCTCTACGAGCAGTACTTC. It specifies CASSLGSGTLYEQYF.